The 29 T cell receptor beta chains below come from one sample, sequenced in a study of Graves' ophthalmopathy and Graves' hyperthyroidism. CDR3 regions of TCR beta were amplified from RNA transcripts. The workflow started with a first-round RT-PCR run with HTBI primers and then moved on to a second-round multiplex PCR. MiXCR, applied by TCRdb to the multiplex PCR reads, yields one record per CDR3 protein. The table has more than 550,000 distinct CDR3 sequences, roughly 41% seen once. Sequencing was carried out using peripheral blood. The receptors here all came from an adult man with Graves' ophthalmopathy.

The chain recombines TRBV6-1 with TRBJ2-5, with D tentatively TRBD1 or TRBD2 (5 bases each). The V gene's germline CDR1 is MNHNS and CDR2 SASEGT. The CDR3 totals 13 residues. V dropped 6 bases and J dropped 4 bases, with 12 bases sitting between them. As DNA, the CDR3 is TGTGCCAGCAGGGAGACGAGGGGAGAGACCCAGTACTTC. This codes for CASRETRGETQYF.

The CDR3 sequence: CASRGRTGSGAFF. The CDR3 coding sequence is TGTGCCAGCAGGGGACGGACAGGGAGTGGAGCTTTCTTT. V usage is TRBV12-3 or TRBV12-4 and J usage is TRBJ1-1; TRBD1 aligns across 8 bases. Trimming cost V 6 bases and J 10 bases; bases outside gene matches: 10. The CDR3 contains 13 residues.

Details on this clonotype: Given a much more abundant clone one base away, this may be a read error. This rearrangement joins TRBV25-1 to TRBJ2-5, with TRBD1 matching 7 bases. CDR1 is MGHDK and CDR2 is SYGVNS in the germline V gene. The J segment lost 1 base and the V segment lost 5 bases, leaving 13 bases of the junction unmatched. The CDR3 loop spans 17 amino acids. The chain's CDR3 is CASSPKRGPRCQETQYF. The CDR3 nucleotides are TGTGCCAGCAGTCCCAAGAGGGGGCCGAGGTGCCAAGAGACCCAGTACTTC.

This chain joins TRBV19 and TRBJ1-5; D is undetermined. Gene TRBJ2-3 matches the end of the DNA better, so the J call may be wrong. This CDR3 region has 14 residues. Germline CDR1 is LNHDA and CDR2 is SQIVND (reference sequence). CDR3 coding DNA: TGTGCCAGTAGTCTTCTCGTCCGCACAGATACGCAGTATTTT. Protein: CASSLLVRTDTQYF.

This CDR3 reads CAISPQTGNNEQFF. For the CDR3, the DNA is TGTGCCATCAGTCCCCAGACAGGGAACAATGAGCAGTTCTTC. The chain recombines TRBV10-3 with TRBJ2-1; TRBD1 aligns across 7 bases. Trimming cost V 5 bases and J 5 bases; bases outside gene matches: 6. CDR3 length: 14 amino acids. Per the germline V gene, CDR1 is ENHRY and CDR2 is SYGVKD.

This clonotype came up a few times. The chain carries TRBV18 and TRBJ2-7, with TRBD1 identical over 9 bases. The CDR3 covers 13 residues. After removal of 6 bases from V and 5 bases from J, the junction contained 5 bases not matched to a gene. Germline assignment: CDR1 KGHSH and CDR2 LQKENI. CDR3 sequence reads: CASSSGTGHEQYF. DNA for the CDR3: TGTGCCAGCTCGTCCGGGACAGGGCACGAGCAGTACTTC.

This clonotype showed up many times. The rearrangement links TRBV2 to TRBJ2-5, with a possible D match to TRBD2 (5 bases). The V end lost 4 bases, the J end lost 5 bases, and 11 bases lay between the germline ends. This CDR3 is 13 amino acids long. Germline CDR1 reads SNHLY; CDR2 reads FYNNEI. In DNA form, the CDR3 reads TGTGCCAGCAGTGGCCAGGCGGGCGAGACCCAGTACTTC. This codes for CASSGQAGETQYF.

The CDR3 spells CSHKGGDETQYF. The CDR3 coding sequence is TGCAGCCATAAAGGGGGCGATGAGACCCAGTACTTC. The V and J genes are TRBV29-1 and TRBJ2-5, with 7 bases fitting TRBD1. Germline V lookup: CDR1 SQVTM, CDR2 ANQGSEA. The V and J ends lost 8 bases and 5 bases, in that order; junction bases with no gene match: 8. The CDR3 totals 12 residues.

Concerning this clonotype itself: Germline is not matched at one junction end, which may reflect a read error. The chain uses TRBV5-1 and TRBJ2-5; TRBD2 aligns across 8 bases. CDR1 and CDR2 from the germline V gene are SGHRS and YFSETQ. This CDR3 has 15 amino acids. For the CDR3, the DNA is TGCACCAGCAGCTTGGTTTTTCTAGCGGGAGAGACCCAGTACTTC. This encodes CTSSLVFLAGETQYF.

The chain carries TRBV5-4 and TRBJ2-7, with a possible D match to TRBD1 (6 bases). Germline V lookup: CDR1 SGHNT, CDR2 YYREEE (reference sequence). The ends were cut back, 3 bases at V and 4 bases at J, with 11 bases in the middle. The CDR3 sequence is 13 residues long. The CDR3 sequence: CASSSTGRYEQYF. The CDR3 region has the DNA TGTGCCAGCAGCTCAACAGGGCGGTACGAGCAGTACTTC.

This clonotype was observed a few times. A junction end diverges from the germline sequence, so it may reflect a read error. V and J are TRBV15 and TRBJ1-2; D call uncertain. From germline, CDR1 is LNHNV and CDR2 YYDKDF (reference sequence). CDR3 length equals 12 residues. The CDR3 DNA follows: TGTGCCAGCAGCCAGAACTACTATGGCTACACCTTC. Translating it yields CASSQNYYGYTF.

This clonotype was observed many times. This chain joins TRBV6-5 and TRBJ2-5; TRBD1 matches 9 bases. The CDR3 sequence is 14 residues long. The germline gives CDR1 MNHEY, CDR2 SVGAGI. Germline trimming cut 6 bases from V and 0 bases from J; bases unmatched to any gene: 2. In nucleotides, the CDR3 is TGTGCCAGCAGCTGGGACAGGGACCAAGAGACCCAGTACTTC. This encodes CASSWDRDQETQYF.

V and J are TRBV25-1 and TRBJ2-7, with 8 bases fitting TRBD2. V lost 8 bases and J lost 3; bases outside the gene matches: 9. In germline, CDR1 is MGHDK, CDR2 SYGVNS. This CDR3 is built from 14 residues. The DNA for the CDR3 is TGTGCCAGCGTTTCTGGTAGCGGGGACTACGAGCAGTACTTC. It translates to CASVSGSGDYEQYF.

The chain couples TRBV25-1 to TRBJ2-2; D possibly corresponds to TRBD2 (6 bases). CDR1 is MGHDK, CDR2 SYGVNS, per germline. The V end lost 11 bases, the J end lost 4 bases, and 17 bases lay between the germline ends. CDR3 size: 14 residues. The CDR3 loop is CAWGGTWSTGELFF. CDR3 DNA: TGTGCCTGGGGAGGAACATGGAGCACCGGGGAGCTGTTTTTT. The full variable domain, with the rest looked up from reference TRBV25-1 and TRBJ2-2, is EADIYQTPRYLVIGTGKKITLECSQTMGHDKMYWYQQDPGMELHLIHYSYGVNSTEKGDLSSESTVSRIRTEHFPLTLESARPSHTSQYLCAWGGTWSTGELFFGEGSRLTVL.

The V call is TRBV7-6, the J call TRBJ1-6; D perhaps matches TRBD1 (6 bases). Germline CDR1 and CDR2: SGHVS and FNYEAQ. V lost 5 bases and J 6 bases, leaving 11 bases between the germline ends. The CDR3 has 14 amino acids. CDR3 residues: CASSLGGFNSPLHF. DNA for the CDR3: TGTGCCAGCAGCCTAGGGGGGTTTAATTCACCCCTCCACTTT.

The V call is TRBV7-2, the J call TRBJ1-2, with D perhaps TRBD1 (6 bases). Germline loops: CDR1 SGHTA, CDR2 FQGNSA. V lost 5 bases, J lost 6 bases, and 13 bases lay in between. The CDR3 length is 13 residues. This chain's CDR3 is CASSASGEDGYTF. As DNA, the CDR3 is TGTGCCAGCAGCGCCTCAGGGGAGGATGGCTACACCTTC.

This clonotype turned up a few times. The chain employs TRBV25-1 and TRBJ1-6, with D possibly being TRBD1 (5 bases). V lost 8 bases and J lost 6, with 11 bases in between. The CDR3 spans 13 residues. In germline, CDR1 is MGHDK, CDR2 SYGVNS. In nucleotides, the CDR3 is TGTGCCAGCTCCCAGGGAAGTAATTCACCCCTCCACTTT. This gives the protein CASSQGSNSPLHF.

This clonotype was observed a few times. The chain combines TRBV20-1 with TRBJ2-7; D uncertain. CDR3 length: 13 amino acids. Trimming took off 0 bases at V and 3 bases at J, with 9 bases between the two ends. Per the germline V gene, CDR1 is DFQATT and CDR2 is SNEGSKA (reference sequence). In nucleotides, the CDR3 is TGCAGTGCTAGAGAACCGAACCTCTACGAGCAGTACTTC. This encodes CSAREPNLYEQYF.

This clonotype was observed a few times. The rearrangement uses TRBV7-2 and TRBJ1-4; D may be TRBD1 (5 bases). Germline V gene lookup returns CDR1 SGHTA and CDR2 FQGNSA. The CDR3 is 15 amino acids. Trimming stripped 5 bases from V and 6 bases from J, with 16 bases between. The CDR3 here is CASSQDRGGDEKLFF. CDR3 coding DNA: TGTGCCAGCAGCCAAGATCGAGGAGGGGATGAAAAACTGTTTTTT.

This clonotype was found a few times. The chain recombines TRBV6-6 with TRBJ2-7, with 7 bases aligning to TRBD1. V shed 6 bases and J 2 bases; nucleotides not matched to a gene: 16. From germline, CDR1 is MNHNY and CDR2 SVGAGI (reference sequence). CDR3 length: 17 residues. CDR3: CASSYLPPGQRTYEQYF. The CDR3 nucleotides read TGTGCCAGCAGCTATTTGCCACCGGGACAGAGAACCTACGAGCAGTACTTC.

This chain connects TRBV18 to TRBJ2-5; 7 positions agree with TRBD1. The CDR3 is made up of 14 amino acids. Germline trimming cut 3 bases from V and 5 bases from J; bases unmatched to any gene: 6. Germline CDR1 and CDR2: KGHSH and LQKENI. CDR3 bases: TGTGCCAGCTCACCCAAGGAGACAGGGGAGACCCAGTACTTC. Residues: CASSPKETGETQYF.

This clonotype was picked up one time. The chain is built from TRBV20-1 and TRBJ2-6; TRBD2 is a possible D gene (6 bases). This CDR3 spans 17 amino acids. CDR1 DFQATT and CDR2 SNEGSKA come from the germline V gene (reference sequence). Trimming took 6 bases from V and 4 from J, leaving 22 bases between them. The CDR3 DNA sequence: TGCAGTGCCAGATCCCTGGGACTCGACACCGGGGCCAACGTCCTGACTTTC. It is translated as CSARSLGLDTGANVLTF.

The sample holds many counts of this clonotype. The chain joins TRBV20-1 to TRBJ1-1; weak D call: TRBD1 (6 bases). Germline loops: CDR1 DFQATT, CDR2 SNEGSKA (reference sequence). The CDR3 runs 13 residues. Trimming took 6 bases from V and 1 from J, leaving 12 bases between them. CDR3 sequence (DNA): TGCAGTGCCGACCCCAGGGGGAACACTGAAGCTTTCTTT. Amino acids: CSADPRGNTEAFF.

Ten or more counts support this clonotype. The gene calls are TRBV4-2 and TRBJ1-2; possibly TRBD1 for D (5 bases). Trimming stripped 0 bases from V and 7 bases from J, with 9 bases between. This CDR3 comprises 13 residues. Germline V gene lookup returns CDR1 LGHNA and CDR2 YNFKEQ. The CDR3 DNA follows: TGTGCCAGCAGCCAAGATCAGGGCACTGGCTACACCTTC. Residues: CASSQDQGTGYTF.

Concerning this clonotype: This may come from a read error, since a much larger clone is one base off. This chain joins TRBV20-1 and TRBJ1-6; 8 positions agree with TRBD1. Germline V lookup: CDR1 DFQATT, CDR2 SNEGSKA (reference sequence). The CDR3 contains 13 residues. The CDR3 reads CGAQTGVGSPLHF. The DNA for the CDR3 is TGCGGTGCCCAGACAGGGGTAGGTTCACCCCTCCACTTT.

Only a few counts were recorded for this clonotype. The chain recombines TRBV9 with TRBJ1-1; D unclear. V was clipped by 7 bases and J by 1 base, with 23 bases between them. Per germline, CDR1 SGDLS and CDR2 YYNGEE. This CDR3 comprises 17 residues. CDR3 nucleotide sequence: TGTGCCAGCTCCCTCAGGCACCTCCACGGGGAGAACACTGAAGCTTTCTTT. It yields the protein CASSLRHLHGENTEAFF.

This clonotype was counted many times. The chain uses TRBV12-3 or TRBV12-4 and TRBJ1-6; TRBD1 aligns across 9 bases. This CDR3 spans 15 amino acids. J was trimmed by 7 bases and V by 4 bases; bases with no gene match: 5. The CDR3 loop reads CASSWETGGNSPLHF. DNA for the CDR3: TGTGCCAGCAGTTGGGAGACAGGGGGAAATTCACCCCTCCACTTT.

This clonotype was observed many times. The rearrangement uses TRBV25-1 and TRBJ1-3; D not certain. The CDR3 covers 16 residues. The germline V and J ends were trimmed by 0 bases and 9 bases, with 18 bases remaining between them. Germline CDR1 is MGHDK and CDR2 is SYGVNS. This chain's CDR3 is CASSEYLVRLVVTIYF. CDR3 DNA: TGTGCCAGCAGTGAATATTTAGTAAGACTCGTCGTCACCATATATTTT.

This clonotype was counted a few times. The gene calls are TRBV30 and TRBJ1-1; TRBD1 is a possible D gene (6 bases). Germline assignment: CDR1 GTSNPN and CDR2 SVGIG (reference sequence). This CDR3 contains 11 residues. Trimming shortened V by 7 bases and J by 7 bases, and 13 bases separated the two germline ends. CDR3 in amino acids: CASRQGLEAFF. The DNA for the CDR3 is TGTGCCTCCCGGCAGGGGCTTGAAGCTTTCTTT.